Listed below are T cell receptor beta chains from one sample, sequenced in a study of vaccination effects on CD4 cells after COVID-19. Sequencing was performed with immunoSEQ multiplex PCR; in TCRdb, only in-frame clones are kept and a portion is missing. This table holds nearly 35,000 clones, about 80% found once. Their antigen targets remain unknown. Specimen: CD4+ T cells from PBMCs cultured with HCoV-OC43 spike peptides, collected before COVID-19 vaccination. The receptors derive from a human donor who received a COVID-19 vaccine. Both conserved end residues are part of each CDR3. D genes are given only for firm matches. Clone sizes are given selectively: once, few, many, or a class where the clone is expanded.

V gene: TRBV5-5
D gene: NA
J gene: TRBJ2-3
clone size: NA
CDR3 DNA: TGTGCCAGCAGCTCACAGGGCCCCGGGAGCACAGATACGCAGTATTTT
CDR3 protein: CASSSQGPGSTDTQYF

V gene: TRBV25-1
D gene: NA
J gene: TRBJ2-7
clone size: NA
CDR3 DNA: TGTGCCAGCAGTGAATTGAGGGACCCTGTCGAGCAGTACTTC
CDR3 protein: CASSELRDPVEQYF

V gene: TRBV6-5
D gene: NA
J gene: TRBJ1-6
clone size: few
CDR3 DNA: TGTGCCAGCAAAGTTAGGGGAAATTCACCCCTCCACTTT
CDR3 protein: CASKVRGNSPLHF

V gene: TRBV14
D gene: TRBD2
J gene: TRBJ2-3
clone size: NA
CDR3 DNA: TGTGCCAGCAGCCAAGGACTAGCGGGGGCAGATACGCAGTATTTT
CDR3 protein: CASSQGLAGADTQYF

V gene: TRBV19
D gene: NA
J gene: TRBJ1-3
clone size: NA
CDR3 DNA: TGTGCCAGTAGTCGGGGCGGCTCTGGAAACACCATATATTTT
CDR3 protein: CASSRGGSGNTIYF

V gene: TRBV27
D gene: NA
J gene: TRBJ1-6
clone size: NA
CDR3 DNA: TGTGCCAGCAGTTTTAGCACAGCCAATTCACCCCTCCACTTT
CDR3 protein: CASSFSTANSPLHF

V gene: TRBV5-1
D gene: NA
J gene: TRBJ2-2
clone size: NA
CDR3 DNA: TGCGCCAGCAGCTCGCACCGACTAACAGGGCTTCGGGTCACCGGGGAGCTGTTTTTT
CDR3 protein: CASSSHRLTGLRVTGELFF

V gene: TRBV27
D gene: NA
J gene: TRBJ1-3
clone size: once
CDR3 DNA: TGTGCCAGCAGTTTAGGCGGCTCTGGAAACACCATATATTTT
CDR3 protein: CASSLGGSGNTIYF

V gene: TRBV6-6
D gene: NA
J gene: TRBJ1-4
clone size: NA
CDR3 DNA: TGTGCCAGCAGTTTCCCTCGAGGGGGGTTGCGTGAAAAACTGTTTTTT
CDR3 protein: CASSFPRGGLREKLFF

V gene: TRBV5-5
D gene: NA
J gene: TRBJ1-1
clone size: NA
CDR3 DNA: TGTGCCAGCACCCTTCAATGGGGGGGCGGCACTGAAGCTTTCTTT
CDR3 protein: CASTLQWGGGTEAFF

V gene: TRBV20-1
D gene: NA
J gene: TRBJ1-2
clone size: NA
CDR3 DNA: TGCAGTGCGTCAGGGACATCAGGCTACACCTTC
CDR3 protein: CSASGTSGYTF

V gene: TRBV6-2/TRBV6-3
D gene: NA
J gene: TRBJ2-5
clone size: NA
CDR3 DNA: TGTGCCAGCAGTTACGTTGGGGGTTGGGAGACCCAGTACTTC
CDR3 protein: CASSYVGGWETQYF

V gene: TRBV5-5
D gene: NA
J gene: TRBJ1-1
clone size: NA
CDR3 DNA: TGTGCCAGCAGCTTGTTACCGGGTGAAGCTTTCTTT
CDR3 protein: CASSLLPGEAFF

V gene: TRBV25-1
D gene: NA
J gene: TRBJ2-3
clone size: NA
CDR3 DNA: TGTGCCAGCAGTGACTCCCCCGGCAGGGGCGCAGATACGCAGTATTTT
CDR3 protein: CASSDSPGRGADTQYF

V gene: TRBV7-9
D gene: NA
J gene: TRBJ1-1
clone size: NA
CDR3 DNA: TGTGCCAGCAGCTTAGGTCTCGGGTTGAACACTGAAGCTTTCTTT
CDR3 protein: CASSLGLGLNTEAFF

V gene: TRBV7-9
D gene: TRBD2
J gene: TRBJ2-1
clone size: NA
CDR3 DNA: TGTGCCAGCAGCCTAGCGGGGGGCCCCAGCTCCTACAATGAGCAGTTCTTC
CDR3 protein: CASSLAGGPSSYNEQFF

V gene: TRBV15
D gene: NA
J gene: TRBJ2-1
clone size: NA
CDR3 DNA: TGTGCCACCAGCAGAGGCGCCCTAGCTGAGCAGTTCTTC
CDR3 protein: CATSRGALAEQFF

V gene: TRBV28
D gene: NA
J gene: TRBJ1-2
clone size: NA
CDR3 DNA: TGTGCCAGCAGTTTATCTGGGCAGGGTGGCTACACCTTC
CDR3 protein: CASSLSGQGGYTF

V gene: TRBV12-5
D gene: NA
J gene: TRBJ1-6
clone size: NA
CDR3 DNA: TGTGCTAGTGGTTTGGGAACGATACAGGTCCCGAATTCACCCCTCCACTTT
CDR3 protein: CASGLGTIQVPNSPLHF

V gene: TRBV5-8
D gene: TRBD1
J gene: TRBJ1-4
clone size: NA
CDR3 DNA: TGTGCCAGCAGCTTGTTGGGACAGTCTAATGAAAAACTGTTTTTT
CDR3 protein: CASSLLGQSNEKLFF

V gene: TRBV6-5
D gene: NA
J gene: TRBJ1-4
clone size: NA
CDR3 DNA: TGTGCCAGCAGTACGAGGGGAACTAATGAAAAACTGTTTTTT
CDR3 protein: CASSTRGTNEKLFF